Following are 25 T cell receptor beta chains from one sample sequenced in a study of T cells after yellow fever vaccination. TCRdb re-called the 5' RACE reads with MiXCR, one entry per CDR3 protein. This table holds around 600,000 distinct CDR3 sequences, 10% to 15% found once. The source material was PBMCs, sampled on the day of the yellow fever booster vaccination. The receptors here all came from a man aged 25-45 years who received the YFV17D yellow fever vaccine.

This clonotype has a handful of counts. The chain combines TRBV20-1 with TRBJ1-1; TRBD1 agrees at 8 bases. The CDR3 has 17 residues. Germline-derived CDR1 and CDR2 are DFQATT and SNEGSKA (reference sequence). Trimming took 3 bases from V and 3 from J; bases not matched to a gene: 15. CDR3 residues: CSARMTGARRGHTEAFF. The CDR3 coding sequence is TGCAGTGCTAGGATGACAGGGGCGCGCCGCGGTCACACTGAAGCTTTCTTT.

The sample holds a few counts of this clonotype. The chain links TRBV15 to TRBJ2-7; 7 bases are a match to TRBD1. The V segment lost 2 bases and the J segment 2 bases; nucleotides outside the gene matches: 6. CDR3 length equals 15 residues. Germline CDR1 LNHNV, CDR2 YYDKDF (reference sequence). This CDR3 is CATSRPGTAAYEQYF. The CDR3 DNA is TGTGCCACCAGCAGACCTGGGACAGCTGCCTACGAGCAGTACTTC.

V gene TRBV20-1 combines with J gene TRBJ1-1; D perhaps matches TRBD1 (6 bases). The CDR3 sequence is 14 residues long. CDR1 and CDR2 from the germline V gene are DFQATT and SNEGSKA (reference sequence). V lost 4 bases and J 0 bases, leaving 12 bases between the germline ends. The CDR3 loop is CSANRGGLNTEAFF. The DNA of the CDR3 is TGCAGTGCTAACCGCGGGGGCCTGAACACTGAAGCTTTCTTT.

The table lists this clonotype with a few counts. The chain couples TRBV5-1 to TRBJ2-1; TRBD2 is a possible D gene (6 bases). Germline lookup yields CDR1 SGHRS and CDR2 YFSETQ. CDR3 length: 14 residues. Trimming pared 4 bases from V and 5 bases from J, leaving 13 bases between. CDR3 coding DNA: TGCGCCAGCAGCCCTATAGCGGAGAACAATGAGCAGTTCTTC. This codes for CASSPIAENNEQFF.

This clonotype occurred a few times. This chain connects TRBV20-1 to TRBJ2-7; D is possibly TRBD2 (6 bases). This CDR3 has 13 residues. Between the trimmed V and J ends, which lost 4 bases and 2 bases, there was a span of 12 bases. In germline, CDR1 is DFQATT, CDR2 SNEGSKA (reference sequence). This chain's CDR3 is CSAKTSSPYEQYF. In DNA, the CDR3 is TGCAGTGCTAAGACTAGTAGCCCCTACGAGCAGTACTTC.

This clonotype was detected only a few times. The V and J genes are TRBV7-9 and TRBJ1-4, with D possibly matching TRBD1 (6 bases). Trimming cost V 0 bases and J 4 bases, with 9 bases left between them. The CDR3 has 15 residues. Per germline, CDR1 SEHNR and CDR2 FQNEAQ (reference sequence). In DNA, the CDR3 is TGTGCCAGCAGCTTAGCCGGACAGAATAATGAAAAACTGTTTTTT. It specifies CASSLAGQNNEKLFF.

This clonotype was seen only a few times. The chain recombines TRBV4-3 with TRBJ2-3, with TRBD2 matching over 12 bases. V lost 1 base, J lost 1 base, and 6 bases stayed unmatched. Per germline, CDR1 LGHNA and CDR2 YSLEER. This CDR3 comprises 18 residues. The CDR3 DNA sequence: TGCGCCAGCAGCCAAGGTCTAGCGGGAGGGCCGGGCACAGATACGCAGTATTTT. This gives the protein CASSQGLAGGPGTDTQYF.

V usage is TRBV12-3 or TRBV12-4 and J usage is TRBJ1-1, with 7 positions matching TRBD1. The junction had 9 bases not matched to a gene; V was cut back by 6 bases and J by 8 bases. This CDR3 has 13 residues. DNA of the CDR3: TGTGCCAGCAGCCCGACAGGGCGCAACGAAGCTTTCTTT. Translated: CASSPTGRNEAFF.

This clonotype has just a few counts. The genes are TRBV12-3 or TRBV12-4 and TRBJ2-5, with 8 bases identical to TRBD1. The junction had 11 bases not matched to a gene; V was cut back by 5 bases and J by 3 bases. CDR3 length: 16 residues. The CDR3 coding sequence is TGTGCCAGCAGTCCACCCTTGACAGGGGCAAAAGAGACCCAGTACTTC. It specifies CASSPPLTGAKETQYF.

The J gene is TRBJ2-2, the V gene TRBV7-3; no clear D gene. This CDR3 contains 17 residues. Trimming took 5 bases from V and 3 from J, leaving 19 bases between them. Germline V gene data show CDR1 as SGHTA and CDR2 as FQGTGA. The CDR3 DNA reads TGTGCCAGCAGCCCCGAGGACGGCGCCGGTTACACCGGGGAGCTGTTTTTT. Its translation: CASSPEDGAGYTGELFF.

This clonotype was counted a few times. The rearrangement links TRBV18 to TRBJ2-5; no firm D call. V was pared by 8 bases and J by 3 bases, with 16 bases between. CDR3 size: 14 residues. Germline CDR1 is KGHSH and CDR2 is LQKENI. CDR3: CASHPMGGKETQYF. The DNA for the CDR3 is TGTGCCAGCCACCCTATGGGCGGAAAAGAGACCCAGTACTTC. Looking up the rest from reference TRBV18 and TRBJ2-5 gives the full variable domain: NAGVMQNPRHLVRRRGQEARLRCSPMKGHSHVYWYRQLPEEGLKFMVYLQKENIIDESGMPKERFSAEFPKEGPSILRIQQVVRGDSAAYFCASHPMGGKETQYFGPGTRLLVL.

The chain combines TRBV6-5 with TRBJ1-5, with 7 bases aligning to TRBD1. The CDR3 runs 17 residues. CDR1 and CDR2 from the germline V gene are MNHEY and SVGAGI. V trimming: 8 bases; J trimming: 4 bases; junction bases outside the gene matches: 17. CDR3 sequence reads: CASGKTGMREYNQPQHF. In DNA, the CDR3 is TGTGCCAGCGGAAAGACAGGGATGCGAGAGTATAATCAGCCCCAGCATTTT.

V is TRBV11-2 and J is TRBJ2-5, with a tentative D call TRBD1 (6 bases). Between the trimmed V and J ends, which lost 4 bases and 2 bases, there was a span of 14 bases. The germline V gene has CDR1 SGHAT and CDR2 FQNNGV. The CDR3 is 15 residues long. The CDR3: CASSSGQKLQETQYF. The CDR3 DNA reads as TGTGCCAGCAGCTCAGGACAGAAACTACAAGAGACCCAGTACTTC.

This clonotype was recorded a few times. The chain is built from TRBV19 and TRBJ2-3, with D possibly being TRBD2 (5 bases). This CDR3 has 14 amino acids. The germline V gene has CDR1 LNHDA and CDR2 SQIVND (reference sequence). Trimming shortened V by 4 bases and J by 5 bases, and 13 bases separated the two germline ends. CDR3 region: CASSSHSGIDTQYF. In nucleotides, the CDR3 is TGTGCCAGTAGTAGCCACTCGGGGATAGATACGCAGTATTTT.

V and J are TRBV20-1 and TRBJ2-3; D may correspond to TRBD1 or TRBD2 (6 bases each). The length of the CDR3 is 15 residues. V was shortened by 6 bases and J by 3 bases, with 19 bases between the two germline ends. Germline assignment: CDR1 DFQATT and CDR2 SNEGSKA (reference sequence). In DNA form, the CDR3 reads TGCAGTGCCGATCGGGGGCGGGGTGTGACAGATACGCAGTATTTT. It is translated as CSADRGRGVTDTQYF.

The rearrangement uses TRBV27 and TRBJ2-1; 8 positions match TRBD2. V lost 4 bases and J lost 2; bases outside the gene matches: 7. This CDR3 contains 16 residues. Looked up from germline, CDR1 is MNHEY and CDR2 is SMNVEV (reference sequence). DNA for the CDR3: TGTGCCAGCAGTTGGGGGGCAGCGGGAGCCTACAATGAGCAGTTCTTC. Amino acids: CASSWGAAGAYNEQFF.

The chain links TRBV29-1 to TRBJ1-2; D unresolved. The CDR3 spans 13 residues. V lost 6 bases and J lost 0, with 11 bases in between. Germline CDR1 and CDR2: SQVTM and ANQGSEA. The CDR3 here is CSVPVGANYGYTF. For the CDR3, the DNA is TGCAGCGTCCCGGTTGGGGCTAACTATGGCTACACCTTC.

The V gene is TRBV3-1, the J gene TRBJ2-7, with 8 bases fitting TRBD2. Germline lookup yields CDR1 LGHDT and CDR2 YNNKEL (reference sequence). This CDR3 comprises 16 residues. V shed 5 bases, J shed 6 bases, and the junction held 15 bases outside the gene matches. The CDR3 is CASSSALTGGLGEQYF. As DNA, the CDR3 is TGTGCCAGCAGCAGCGCTCTAACGGGAGGGCTCGGCGAGCAGTACTTC.

V usage is TRBV18 and J usage is TRBJ2-4; TRBD2 might be the D (5 bases). V lost 3 bases and J 1 base, leaving 10 bases between the germline ends. Germline V gene lookup returns CDR1 KGHSH and CDR2 LQKENI. The CDR3 loop spans 15 amino acids. The CDR3 is CASSPAGRAKNIQYF. For the CDR3, the DNA is TGTGCCAGCTCACCCGCGGGTCGGGCCAAAAACATTCAGTACTTC.

This clonotype was seen at least ten times. The rearrangement uses TRBV28 and TRBJ2-6; D remains unclear. Trimming stripped 2 bases from V and 0 bases from J, with 5 bases between. Per the germline V gene, CDR1 is MDHEN and CDR2 is SYDVKM. The CDR3 has 15 residues. CDR3 sequence reads: CASSLTGSGANVLTF. The CDR3 DNA sequence: TGTGCCAGCAGTTTAACGGGCTCTGGGGCCAACGTCCTGACTTTC.

This clonotype was counted between two and nine times. The chain is built from TRBV12-3 or TRBV12-4 and TRBJ1-1; D remains ambiguous. Trimming cost V 6 bases and J 7 bases, with 12 bases left between them. This CDR3 contains 12 residues. CDR3 protein: CASRLNRFEAFF. For the CDR3, the DNA is TGTGCCAGCAGGCTCAATAGATTTGAAGCTTTCTTT.

This clonotype was seen more than once but under ten times. The rearrangement uses TRBV20-1 and TRBJ2-7; possibly TRBD2 for D (6 bases). V lost 7 bases to trimming and J lost 5 bases, with 15 bases between them. The CDR3 spans 12 residues. Germline V gene lookup returns CDR1 DFQATT and CDR2 SNEGSKA (reference sequence). The CDR3 sequence is CSVYREPHEQYF. The CDR3 DNA reads TGCAGTGTTTACCGGGAGCCCCACGAGCAGTACTTC.

The genes are TRBV12-3 or TRBV12-4 and TRBJ2-3, with a weak D call TRBD2 (5 bases). There are 15 residues in the CDR3. Between the trimmed V and J ends, which lost 3 bases and 2 bases, there was a span of 12 bases. The CDR3 here is CASSFSDSHTDTQYF. CDR3 coding DNA: TGTGCCAGCAGTTTCTCGGACTCGCACACAGATACGCAGTATTTT.

This sequence joins TRBV12-3 or TRBV12-4 and TRBJ2-5, with D perhaps TRBD1 or TRBD2 (5 bases each). V gave up 1 base and J gave up 4 bases, with 10 bases separating them. This CDR3 contains 14 residues. In DNA form, the CDR3 reads TGTGCCAGCAGTTTAGGACTGAGGGGAGAGACCCAGTACTTC. This codes for CASSLGLRGETQYF.

This clonotype was recorded a few times. The chain employs TRBV15 and TRBJ1-2; possible D gene TRBD1, 6 bases. This CDR3 region has 13 residues. Looked up from germline, CDR1 is LNHNV and CDR2 is YYDKDF (reference sequence). V lost 4 bases, J lost 5 bases, and 11 bases lay in between. The CDR3 region is CATSTLDRYGYTF. The CDR3 DNA is TGTGCCACCAGCACCTTGGACAGATATGGCTACACCTTC.